This record covers a single T cell receptor beta chain. The data were taken from a study of identical twins. TCRdb analysed the 5' RACE reads with MiXCR anew, one entry per CDR3 protein. The table includes 1.5 million to 2 million distinct CDR3 sequences, about 30% detected once. Germline V gene lookup returns CDR1 SGHRS and CDR2 YFSETQ. V shed 1 base and J shed 2 bases, with 21 bases lying between them. This CDR3 contains 19 residues. Sequencing input: cord blood. The chain has TRBV5-1 and TRBJ1-4; maybe TRBD1 (6 bases). This sequence was found in a newborn girl in good health. In DNA form, the CDR3 reads TGCGCCAGCAGCTTGAGGACTCAACAGGGAGTAGTGACTAATGAAAAACTGTTTTTT. Its protein is CASSLRTQQGVVTNEKLFF.